This passage covers 14 T cell receptor beta chains from one sample sequenced in a study of identical twins. TCRdb reprocessed the 5' RACE reads via MiXCR and lists one record per CDR3 protein. The table records about 240,000 distinct CDR3 sequences, about 10% of them present only once. Material for sequencing was memory T cells sorted from blood. These TCRs come from a man in his fifties in good health.

V is TRBV2 and J is TRBJ2-5; D ambiguous. CDR1 SNHLY and CDR2 FYNNEI come from the germline V gene. V dropped 4 bases and J dropped 0 bases, with 6 bases sitting between them. The length of the CDR3 is 13 residues. CDR3 in DNA: TGTGCCAGCAGTGGGCTTTACCAAGAGACCCAGTACTTC. Translating it yields CASSGLYQETQYF.

The rearrangement uses TRBV29-1 and TRBJ2-2; tentatively, D is TRBD1 (5 bases). CDR1 SQVTM and CDR2 ANQGSEA come from the germline V gene. The CDR3 has 16 residues. Trimming pared 2 bases from V and 4 bases from J, leaving 17 bases between. The CDR3 sequence: CSVERSQGSSTGELFF. The DNA of the CDR3 is TGCAGCGTTGAAAGGTCTCAGGGTTCGAGCACCGGGGAGCTGTTTTTT.

This clonotype occurred many times. The V gene is TRBV27, the J gene TRBJ2-1; perhaps TRBD1 as D (6 bases). This CDR3 has 12 amino acids. Looked up from germline, CDR1 is MNHEY and CDR2 is SMNVEV (reference sequence). Trimming shortened V by 5 bases and J by 10 bases, and 12 bases separated the two germline ends. The DNA of the CDR3 is TGTGCCAGCAGTCTCTCGAGGGGGGAGCAGTTCTTC. It codes for CASSLSRGEQFF.

The chain's CDR3 is CASSLHDSSSGNTIYF. In DNA, the CDR3 is TGTGCCAGCAGTCTACACGACTCGAGCTCTGGAAACACCATATATTTT. This chain connects TRBV6-5 to TRBJ1-3; D not certain. The CDR3 covers 16 residues. Germline-derived CDR1 and CDR2 are MNHEY and SVGAGI. Trimming shortened V by 5 bases and J by 0 bases, and 14 bases separated the two germline ends.

The rearrangement links TRBV20-1 to TRBJ1-1; D not certain. Per germline, CDR1 DFQATT and CDR2 SNEGSKA (reference sequence). The CDR3 spans 12 residues. The V end was cut by 2 bases, the J end by 0 bases, with 4 bases between. The DNA of the CDR3 is TGCAGTGCTAGAAAATTGAACACTGAAGCTTTCTTT. It translates to CSARKLNTEAFF.

The chain is built from TRBV18 and TRBJ2-3; no clear D. Germline V gene lookup returns CDR1 KGHSH and CDR2 LQKENI. This CDR3 region has 13 residues. V gave up 4 bases and J gave up 5 bases, with 10 bases separating them. The CDR3 coding sequence is TGTGCCAGCTCACTTACCGGCGAAGATACGCAGTATTTT. Translated: CASSLTGEDTQYF.

The chain has TRBV5-6 and TRBJ2-5, with D uncertain. V lost 0 bases to trimming and J lost 5 bases, with 5 bases between them. Germline CDR1 SGHDT, CDR2 YYEEEE. CDR3 size: 12 residues. CDR3 bases: TGTGCCAGCAGCTTGGGCAAGGAGACCCAGTACTTC. This gives the protein CASSLGKETQYF. Variable domain in full (rest from reference TRBV5-6 and TRBJ2-5): DAGVTQSPTHLIKTRGQQVTLRCSPKSGHDTVSWYQQALGQGPQFIFQYYEEEERQRGNFPDRFSGHQFPNYSSELNVNALLLGDSALYLCASSLGKETQYFGPGTRLLVL.

Ten or more counts support this clonotype. The V gene is TRBV5-1, the J gene TRBJ1-1; a possible D gene is TRBD1 (6 bases). The CDR3 spans 14 residues. Germline CDR1 reads SGHRS; CDR2 reads YFSETQ. Trimming stripped 1 base from V and 2 bases from J, with 9 bases between. CDR3 residues: CASSLQGINTEAFF. The CDR3 DNA sequence: TGCGCCAGCAGCTTGCAGGGGATCAACACTGAAGCTTTCTTT.

Many counts were recorded for this clonotype. This rearrangement joins TRBV6-5 to TRBJ2-1; 9 nucleotides match TRBD2. Germline trimming cut 3 bases from V and 10 bases from J; bases unmatched to any gene: 10. Germline CDR1 is MNHEY and CDR2 is SVGAGI. The CDR3 has 15 residues. The CDR3 region has the DNA TGTGCCAGCAGTTATCAGGGGACTAGCCCGTCCGAGCAGTTCTTC. Amino acid sequence: CASSYQGTSPSEQFF.

The chain uses TRBV10-3 and TRBJ2-7; TRBD2 matches at 14 bases. The CDR3 is 16 residues long. Trimming removed 10 bases from V and 5 bases from J; junction bases left unmatched: 13. Germline CDR1 reads ENHRY; CDR2 reads SYGVKD. The CDR3 DNA is TGTGCCACCACCGGGACTAGCGGGAGACGGAGCAACGAGCAGTACTTC. It codes for CATTGTSGRRSNEQYF.

This chain joins TRBV27 and TRBJ1-5; D possibly corresponds to TRBD1 (5 bases). Trimming removed 7 bases from V and 5 bases from J, with 12 bases in between. The length of the CDR3 is 13 residues. CDR1 and CDR2 (germline): MNHEY, SMNVEV (reference sequence). The CDR3 is CASKTGGDQPQHF. The CDR3 nucleotides are TGTGCCAGCAAAACGGGAGGGGATCAGCCCCAGCATTTT.

This clonotype was seen a few times. The rearrangement links TRBV5-8 to TRBJ1-2; 7 bases map to TRBD1. V was pared by 3 bases and J by 4 bases, with 0 bases of the junction left unmatched. The CDR3 length is 12 residues. Germline lookup yields CDR1 SGHTS and CDR2 YDEGEE. The CDR3 spells CASSWTGYGYTF. The CDR3 nucleotides read TGTGCCAGCAGCTGGACAGGCTATGGCTACACCTTC. Together with reference TRBV5-8 and TRBJ1-2, the CDR3 gives the full variable domain: EAGVTQSPTHLIKTRGQQATLRCSPISGHTSVYWYQQALGLGLQFLLWYDEGEERNRGNFPPRFSGRQFPNYSSELNVNALELEDSALYLCASSWTGYGYTFGSGTRLTVV.

This clonotype was recorded at least ten times. The chain couples TRBV7-6 to TRBJ2-1, with 9 bases that match TRBD2. Germline CDR1 reads SGHVS; CDR2 reads FNYEAQ. This CDR3 contains 12 residues. V trimming: 5 bases; J trimming: 10 bases; junction bases outside the gene matches: 3. CDR3 protein: CASSGSGREQFF. CDR3 bases: TGTGCCAGCAGCGGTAGCGGGAGAGAGCAGTTCTTC.

The sample holds many counts of this clonotype. This chain joins TRBV21-1 and TRBJ2-7; the D call TRBD1 from the table was never checked on the DNA. TRBV21-1 is a listed pseudogene. This CDR3 is 16 amino acids long. Here the CDR3 reads CASSKALGDMNNVQYF. The CDR3 DNA reads TGTGCCAGCAGCAAAGCCCTAGGGGACATGAACAATGTGCAGTACTTC.